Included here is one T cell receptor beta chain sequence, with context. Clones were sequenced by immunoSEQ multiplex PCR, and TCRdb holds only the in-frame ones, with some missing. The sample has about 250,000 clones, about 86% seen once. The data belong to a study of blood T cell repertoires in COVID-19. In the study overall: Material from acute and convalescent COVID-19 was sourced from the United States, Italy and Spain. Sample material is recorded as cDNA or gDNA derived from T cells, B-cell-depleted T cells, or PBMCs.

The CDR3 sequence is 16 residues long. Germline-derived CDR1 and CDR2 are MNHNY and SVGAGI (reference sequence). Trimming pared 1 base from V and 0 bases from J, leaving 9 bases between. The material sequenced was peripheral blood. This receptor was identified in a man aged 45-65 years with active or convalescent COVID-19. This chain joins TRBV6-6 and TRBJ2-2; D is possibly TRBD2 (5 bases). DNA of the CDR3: TGTGCCAGCAGTTACTTTGGACTGACGAACACCGGGGAGCTGTTTTTT. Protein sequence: CASSYFGLTNTGELFF.